This T cell receptor beta chain emerged from a study of blood T cell repertoires in COVID-19 (dated by TCRdb to 2020 to 2022). Describing the broader study: Collaborator samples came from the United States, Italy and Spain and covered acute and convalescent phases of COVID-19. The prospective study material was composed of cDNA or gDNA derived from T cells, B-cell-depleted T cells, or PBMCs. Deeply sampled blood TCRbeta repertoires from subjects exposed to, actively infected with, or recovered from COVID-19 were included in the dataset. The repertoires were made available in a free public database intended to serve as a resource for research on the immune response to SARS-CoV-2. Samples were obtained from the ongoing ImmuneRACE study (first 160 participants) and from over a thousand subjects provided by 6 global collaborators. Sample metadata almost always included a de-identified subject ID, COVID-19 status, age in years and sex. Where available, HLA class I and class II types were obtained from metadata supplied by the sample provider rather than from assay-based typing. Beyond this particular receptor, the publication reports: Clinical and demographic metadata were provided uncurated, with the amount varying by source and participant.

TCRbeta CDR3 regions were amplified from genomic DNA by means of the immunoSEQ Assay, a bias-controlled multiplex PCR. The paper's data handling went like this. Within the assay, amplification of reference gene primers was used to estimate how many nucleated cells each sample contained. To quantify the absolute abundance of each unique TCRbeta CDR3 rearrangement, sequence reads were collapsed and filtered. For each sample, productive Simpson clonality was calculated by taking the square root of Simpson's diversity index across productive rearrangements. The table was pulled from immuneACCESS by TCRdb, which kept in-frame rearrangements only. Such tables lose some clones; where checked, under half of the loss comes from unresolved V genes, and the rest has no known cause. V, J and clone size are taken as reported in that table, and D and trimming were inferred from the DNA itself. The sample table shows about 59,000 clones, and about 93% are seen once. The ten biggest clones cover approximately 15% of the sample.

Collaborating institutions collected whole blood in K2EDTA tubes following their own protocols. For TCRbeta analysis, collaborators shipped samples in one of three forms: frozen whole blood, isolated PBMCs, or DNA extracted from either of those sample types. A remark on this clone: What antigen it recognizes has not been identified. The sample holds no much larger clone one base away, and base qualities are not on file.

From V the trimming removes 1 base and from J it removes 5 bases, while the gene matches leave 6 bases of the junction unaccounted for. Reading the germline V gene gives CDR1 SGHTA and CDR2 FQGTGA. Its CDR3 holds 15 amino acids, cysteine through phenylalanine. The CDR3 DNA has 45 bases and is translated from base 1. The receptor's source is a man at least 80 years old with acute or convalescent COVID-19. Sequenced input: peripheral blood. Here the chain combines TRBV7-3 and TRBJ2-5, with 8 bases in between that match TRBD2. This receptor carries the CDR3 CASSLNGGGPETQYF. DNA sequence: TGTGCCAGCAGCTTAAATGGCGGGGGGCCGGAGACCCAGTACTTC.